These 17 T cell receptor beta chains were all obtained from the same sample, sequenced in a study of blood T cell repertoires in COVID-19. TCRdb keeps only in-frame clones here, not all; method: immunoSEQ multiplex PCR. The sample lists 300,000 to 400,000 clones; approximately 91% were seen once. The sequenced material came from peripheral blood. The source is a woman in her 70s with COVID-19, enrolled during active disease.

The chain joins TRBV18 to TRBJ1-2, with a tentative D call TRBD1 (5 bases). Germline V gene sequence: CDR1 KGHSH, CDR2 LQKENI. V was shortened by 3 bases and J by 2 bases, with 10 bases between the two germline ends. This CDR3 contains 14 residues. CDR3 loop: CASSPLTENYGYTF. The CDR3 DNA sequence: TGTGCCAGCTCACCCCTGACAGAGAACTATGGCTACACCTTC.

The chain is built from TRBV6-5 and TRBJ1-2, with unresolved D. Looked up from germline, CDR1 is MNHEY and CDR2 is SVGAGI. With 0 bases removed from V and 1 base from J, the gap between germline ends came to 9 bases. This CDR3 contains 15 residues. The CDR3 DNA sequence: TGTGCCAGCAGTTACTCTGGAGGAATTAACTATGGCTACACCTTC. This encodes CASSYSGGINYGYTF.

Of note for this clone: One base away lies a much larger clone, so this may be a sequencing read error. CDR3 amino acids: CASSPGQGNTEAFF. As DNA, the CDR3 is TGTGCCAGCAGCCCTGGACAGGGGAACACTGAAGCTTTCTTT. J is TRBJ1-1 and V is TRBV11-3; 8 positions match TRBD1. Germline CDR1 SGHNT, CDR2 YENEEA. The trim removed 5 bases at V and 1 base at J, leaving 3 bases unmatched. This CDR3 has 14 amino acids.

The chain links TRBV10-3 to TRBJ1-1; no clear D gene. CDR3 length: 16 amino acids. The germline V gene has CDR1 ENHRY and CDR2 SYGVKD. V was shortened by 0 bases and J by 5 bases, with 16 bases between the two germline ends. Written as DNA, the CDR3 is TGTGCCATCAGTGAGTCTGTAGTACGGGGAAAGACTGAAGCTTTCTTT. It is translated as CAISESVVRGKTEAFF.

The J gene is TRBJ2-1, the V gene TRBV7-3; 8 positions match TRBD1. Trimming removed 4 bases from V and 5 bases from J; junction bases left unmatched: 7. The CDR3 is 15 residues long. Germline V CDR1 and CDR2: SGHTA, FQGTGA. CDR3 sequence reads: CASSYSDRDHNEQFF. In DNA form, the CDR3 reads TGTGCCAGCAGCTACTCGGACAGGGACCACAATGAGCAGTTCTTC.

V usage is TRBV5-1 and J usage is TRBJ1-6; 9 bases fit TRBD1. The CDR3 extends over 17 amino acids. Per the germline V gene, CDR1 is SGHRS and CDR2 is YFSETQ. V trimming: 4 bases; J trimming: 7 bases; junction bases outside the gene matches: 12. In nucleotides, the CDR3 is TGCGCCAGCAGCCGGACTCCGGGACAGGGTAACAATTCACCCCTCCACTTT. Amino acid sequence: CASSRTPGQGNNSPLHF.

The CDR3 nucleotides read TGTGCCAGCAGTTACTCCAGCGTGAACACTGAAGCTTTCTTT. The encoded protein is CASSYSSVNTEAFF. The J gene is TRBJ1-1, the V gene TRBV6-5; D remains ambiguous. Germline CDR1 MNHEY, CDR2 SVGAGI. Trimming took 0 bases from V and 0 from J, leaving 5 bases between them. The CDR3 is 14 amino acids.

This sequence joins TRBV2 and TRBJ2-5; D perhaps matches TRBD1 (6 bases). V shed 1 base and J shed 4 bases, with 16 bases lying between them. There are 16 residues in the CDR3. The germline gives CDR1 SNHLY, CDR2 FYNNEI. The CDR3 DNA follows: TGTGCCAGCAGTGAAGGAAACAGGGAATATGGAGAGACCCAGTACTTC. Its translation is CASSEGNREYGETQYF.

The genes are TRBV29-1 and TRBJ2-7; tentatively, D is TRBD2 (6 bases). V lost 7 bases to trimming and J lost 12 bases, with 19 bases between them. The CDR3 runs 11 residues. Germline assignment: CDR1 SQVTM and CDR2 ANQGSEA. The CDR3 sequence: CSGNGGVLWYF. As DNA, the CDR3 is TGCAGCGGTAACGGAGGGGTCCTATGGTACTTC.

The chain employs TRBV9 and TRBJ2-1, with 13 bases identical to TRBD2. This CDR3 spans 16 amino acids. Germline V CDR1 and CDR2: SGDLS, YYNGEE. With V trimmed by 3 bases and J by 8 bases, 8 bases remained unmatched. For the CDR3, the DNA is TGTGCCAGCAGCGCGACTAGCGGGGGGTTGGTGCATGAGCAGTTCTTC. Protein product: CASSATSGGLVHEQFF.

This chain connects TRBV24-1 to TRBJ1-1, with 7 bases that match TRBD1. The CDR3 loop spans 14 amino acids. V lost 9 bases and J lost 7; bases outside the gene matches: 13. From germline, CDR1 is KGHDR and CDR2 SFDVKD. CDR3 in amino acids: CATEALDRWIEAFF. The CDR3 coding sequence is TGTGCCACCGAAGCCCTGGACAGGTGGATTGAAGCTTTCTTT.

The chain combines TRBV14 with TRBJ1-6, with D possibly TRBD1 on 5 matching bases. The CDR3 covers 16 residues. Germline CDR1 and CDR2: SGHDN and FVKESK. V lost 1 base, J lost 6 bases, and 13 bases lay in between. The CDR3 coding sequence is TGTGCCAGCAGCCAAGGGCGTGGGGGGAGTAATTCACCCCTCCACTTT. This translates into CASSQGRGGSNSPLHF.

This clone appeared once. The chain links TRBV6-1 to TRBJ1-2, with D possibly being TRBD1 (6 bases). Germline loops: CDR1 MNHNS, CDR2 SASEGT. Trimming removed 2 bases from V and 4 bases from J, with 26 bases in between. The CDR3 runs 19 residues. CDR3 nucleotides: TGTGCCAGCAGTGAACAAGTTCCAGGGGAAGGTTATGCGGGCTATGGCTACACCTTC. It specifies CASSEQVPGEGYAGYGYTF.

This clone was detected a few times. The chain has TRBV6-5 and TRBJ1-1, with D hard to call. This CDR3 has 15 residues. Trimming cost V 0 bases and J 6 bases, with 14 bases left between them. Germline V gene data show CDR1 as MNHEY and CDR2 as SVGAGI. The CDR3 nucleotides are TGTGCCAGCAGTTACTCTAGAGCTTTAGTGTCTGAAGCTTTCTTT. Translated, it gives CASSYSRALVSEAFF.

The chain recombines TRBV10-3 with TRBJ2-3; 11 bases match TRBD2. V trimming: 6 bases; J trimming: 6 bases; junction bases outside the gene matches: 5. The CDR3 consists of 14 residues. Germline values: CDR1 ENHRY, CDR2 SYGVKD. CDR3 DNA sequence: TGTGCCATCAGCCCACTAGCGGGGGAGGATACGCAGTATTTT. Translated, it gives CAISPLAGEDTQYF.

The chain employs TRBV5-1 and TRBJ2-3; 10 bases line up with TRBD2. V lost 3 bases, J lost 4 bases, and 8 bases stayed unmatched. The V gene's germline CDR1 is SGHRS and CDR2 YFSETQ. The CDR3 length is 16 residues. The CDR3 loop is CASSWGASGGPDTQYF. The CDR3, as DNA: TGCGCCAGCAGCTGGGGGGCTAGCGGGGGCCCAGATACGCAGTATTTT.

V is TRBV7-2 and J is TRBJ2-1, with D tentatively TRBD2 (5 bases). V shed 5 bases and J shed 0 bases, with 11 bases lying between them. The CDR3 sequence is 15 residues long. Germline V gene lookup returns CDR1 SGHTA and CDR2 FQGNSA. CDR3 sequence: CASSEGPSSYNEQFF. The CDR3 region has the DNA TGTGCCAGCAGCGAGGGTCCTAGCTCCTACAATGAGCAGTTCTTC.